These 17 T cell receptor beta chains were all obtained from the same sample, sequenced in a study of T cell repertoires in cytomegalovirus infection. What these receptors recognize is not known. TCRdb redid the calling of the reads with MiXCR, one entry per CDR3 protein. The sample comprises 550,000 to 850,000 distinct CDR3 sequences, 30% to 35% of which are singletons, and over 15% rests with the top ten. The sequencing used cultured PBMCs, collected from culture after CMV antigen stimulation. These receptors came from a human donor in good health (CMV status not recorded). Some clones in this sample may be carry-over from other donors' samples.

The rearrangement links TRBV20-1 to TRBJ2-5; TRBD2 matches 10 bases. The ends lost 3 bases at V and 2 bases at J; junction bases unmatched: 9. Germline V lookup: CDR1 DFQATT, CDR2 SNEGSKA (reference sequence). The CDR3 has 16 residues. The DNA of the CDR3 is TGCAGTGCTAGTGGGTCTAGCGGGGGACCGCAAGAGACCCAGTACTTC. Its protein is CSASGSSGGPQETQYF.

This clonotype was observed a few times. V and J are TRBV7-2 and TRBJ2-3; 14 nucleotides line up with TRBD2. This CDR3 is 19 amino acids long. The germline gives CDR1 SGHTA, CDR2 FQGNSA. V was pared by 0 bases and J by 0 bases, with 5 bases of the junction left unmatched. For the CDR3, the DNA is TGTGCCAGCAGCTTAGCGGGACTAGCGGGAGTCGGTAGCACAGATACGCAGTATTTT. Residues: CASSLAGLAGVGSTDTQYF. The full variable domain, in which reference TRBV7-2 and TRBJ2-3 provide the parts outside the CDR3, is GAGVSQSPSNKVTEKGKDVELRCDPISGHTALYWYRQSLGQGLEFLIYFQGNSAPDKSGLPSDRFSAERTGGSVSTLTIQRTQQEDSAVYLCASSLAGLAGVGSTDTQYFGPGTRLTVL.

The chain recombines TRBV28 with TRBJ2-7; unclear D gene. This CDR3 has 14 amino acids. Germline V CDR1 and CDR2: MDHEN, SYDVKM. V lost 2 bases and J 1 base, leaving 9 bases between the germline ends. CDR3 nucleotide sequence: TGTGCCAGCAGTTTAACCTGGGGATCCTACGAGCAGTACTTC. It specifies CASSLTWGSYEQYF.

This clonotype was recorded at least ten times. The J gene is TRBJ1-5, the V gene TRBV7-8, with D unclear. V was cut by 1 base and J by 5 bases, with 15 bases left in between. The CDR3 length is 16 residues. Germline CDR1 reads SGHVS; CDR2 reads FQNEAQ. CDR3 amino acids: CASSLGASPNYQPQHF. As DNA, the CDR3 is TGTGCCAGCAGCTTAGGGGCCAGCCCAAACTATCAGCCCCAGCATTTT. Based on the CDR3 plus reference TRBV7-8 and TRBJ1-5, the full variable domain is GAGVSQSPRYKVAKRGQDVALRCDPISGHVSLFWYQQALGQGPEFLTYFQNEAQLDKSGLPSDRFFAERPEGSVSTLKIQRTQQEDSAVYLCASSLGASPNYQPQHFGDGTRLSIL.

V is TRBV6-5 and J is TRBJ1-1, with D tentatively TRBD1 (5 bases). Looked up from germline, CDR1 is MNHEY and CDR2 is SVGAGI. Trimming shortened V by 8 bases and J by 7 bases, and 8 bases separated the two germline ends. The CDR3 consists of 10 residues. This chain's CDR3 is CASGGNEAFF. CDR3 DNA: TGTGCCAGCGGGGGGAATGAAGCTTTCTTT.

The chain employs TRBV12-3 or TRBV12-4 and TRBJ1-5, with TRBD1 matching 7 bases. The V gene end was trimmed by 6 bases and the J gene end by 6 bases; junction bases not matched to a gene: 8. The CDR3 loop spans 14 amino acids. DNA for the CDR3: TGTGCCAGCAGCCTGACGGCAGGGGGTCAGCCCCAGCATTTT. It specifies CASSLTAGGQPQHF.

This clonotype was seen repeatedly, ten times or more. This CDR3 is CASSLERGNQAFF. In DNA, the CDR3 is TGTGCCAGCAGCTTAGAGAGGGGGAACCAAGCTTTCTTT. V is TRBV7-2 and J is TRBJ1-1, with TRBD1 as a possible D gene (6 bases). Germline assignment: CDR1 SGHTA and CDR2 FQGNSA. The CDR3 is 13 residues long. V lost 1 base and J lost 9, with 12 bases in between.

This clonotype was detected only a few times. This rearrangement joins TRBV7-8 to TRBJ1-1; D unresolved. V was trimmed by 5 bases and J by 4 bases, leaving 14 bases between them. The CDR3 is 14 amino acids. Germline-derived CDR1 and CDR2 are SGHVS and FQNEAQ. CDR3: CASSITGGVTEAFF. CDR3 nucleotides: TGTGCCAGCAGCATTACTGGCGGGGTCACTGAAGCTTTCTTT. Filled out from reference TRBV7-8 and TRBJ1-1, the complete variable domain reads GAGVSQSPRYKVAKRGQDVALRCDPISGHVSLFWYQQALGQGPEFLTYFQNEAQLDKSGLPSDRFFAERPEGSVSTLKIQRTQQEDSAVYLCASSITGGVTEAFFGQGTRLTVV.

This clonotype was observed a handful of times. The chain couples TRBV3-1 to TRBJ1-1; D perhaps matches TRBD1 (6 bases). The CDR3 runs 14 residues. Trimming removed 3 bases from V and 1 base from J, with 9 bases in between. CDR1 and CDR2 (germline): LGHDT, YNNKEL (reference sequence). CDR3 residues: CASSQWDTNTEAFF. CDR3 DNA: TGTGCCAGCAGCCAGTGGGACACGAACACTGAAGCTTTCTTT.

This clonotype occurred a few times. V usage is TRBV7-2 and J usage is TRBJ1-3; D may be TRBD1 (6 bases). Germline-derived CDR1 and CDR2 are SGHTA and FQGNSA. The CDR3 covers 17 residues. V lost 0 bases and J lost 0, with 12 bases in between. The CDR3 coding sequence is TGTGCCAGCAGCTTAGCGCTAGGGGGGGCCTCTGGAAACACCATATATTTT. Residues: CASSLALGGASGNTIYF.

The chain has TRBV11-3 and TRBJ2-1; 9 nucleotides agree with TRBD1. J was trimmed by 7 bases and V by 6 bases; bases with no gene match: 4. The length of the CDR3 is 13 residues. Per the germline V gene, CDR1 is SGHNT and CDR2 is YENEEA. In DNA form, the CDR3 reads TGTGCCAGCAGTCCCGGGACAGGGAATGAGCAGTTCTTC. Encoded protein: CASSPGTGNEQFF.

This clonotype was detected a few times. The chain uses TRBV7-2 and TRBJ2-7; no reliable D call. Germline CDR1 reads SGHTA; CDR2 reads FQGNSA. V was clipped by 2 bases and J by 5 bases, with 10 bases between them. The CDR3 totals 13 residues. CDR3 amino acids: CASSLRSGDEQYF. CDR3 nucleotide sequence: TGTGCCAGCAGCTTAAGATCGGGCGACGAGCAGTACTTC. The whole variable domain, remainder taken from reference TRBV7-2 and TRBJ2-7, is GAGVSQSPSNKVTEKGKDVELRCDPISGHTALYWYRQSLGQGLEFLIYFQGNSAPDKSGLPSDRFSAERTGGSVSTLTIQRTQQEDSAVYLCASSLRSGDEQYFGPGTRLTVT.

There are many counts of this clonotype. As DNA, the CDR3 is TGTGCCAGCAGCTTAGGACCGTTCAATCAGCCCCAGCATTTT. This translates into CASSLGPFNQPQHF. This chain connects TRBV7-2 to TRBJ1-5; D ambiguous. CDR1 is SGHTA, CDR2 FQGNSA, per germline. Trimming pared 1 base from V and 3 bases from J, leaving 7 bases between. This CDR3 has 14 residues.

The chain has TRBV19 and TRBJ1-2, with D maybe TRBD1 (5 bases). This CDR3 region has 12 residues. Germline assignment: CDR1 LNHDA and CDR2 SQIVND (reference sequence). V was pared by 9 bases and J by 5 bases, with 13 bases between. The CDR3 region is CASSDSPYGYTF. CDR3 DNA sequence: TGTGCCAGCAGCGACAGCCCATATGGCTACACCTTC.

A few counts support this clonotype. The rearrangement links TRBV7-2 to TRBJ1-4; TRBD1 might be the D (6 bases). The germline V gene has CDR1 SGHTA and CDR2 FQGNSA. Trimming shortened V by 5 bases and J by 3 bases, and 13 bases separated the two germline ends. The CDR3 runs to 15 residues. The CDR3 DNA reads as TGTGCCAGCAGCCCTCAACAGGGCCCTAATGAAAAACTGTTTTTT. This encodes CASSPQQGPNEKLFF.

The sample holds one count of this clonotype. The chain combines TRBV20-1 with TRBJ2-1; either TRBD1 or TRBD2 may fit D (5 bases each). CDR3 length: 16 residues. V lost 3 bases to trimming and J lost 0 bases, with 15 bases between them. Looked up from germline, CDR1 is DFQATT and CDR2 is SNEGSKA (reference sequence). The CDR3, as DNA: TGCAGTGCTAGTGCCCGGGGCCGAAGCTCCTACAATGAGCAGTTCTTC. Translating gives CSASARGRSSYNEQFF.

This clonotype showed up many times. This chain links TRBV7-6 with TRBJ2-7, with D tentatively TRBD1 (5 bases). The CDR3 sequence is 17 residues long. Germline lookup yields CDR1 SGHVS and CDR2 FNYEAQ. Between the trimmed V and J ends, which lost 5 bases and 6 bases, there was a span of 26 bases. The CDR3 sequence is CASSLPSPDTPKSEQYF. CDR3 sequence (DNA): TGTGCCAGCAGCCTCCCTTCTCCGGACACCCCCAAGAGCGAGCAGTACTTC.